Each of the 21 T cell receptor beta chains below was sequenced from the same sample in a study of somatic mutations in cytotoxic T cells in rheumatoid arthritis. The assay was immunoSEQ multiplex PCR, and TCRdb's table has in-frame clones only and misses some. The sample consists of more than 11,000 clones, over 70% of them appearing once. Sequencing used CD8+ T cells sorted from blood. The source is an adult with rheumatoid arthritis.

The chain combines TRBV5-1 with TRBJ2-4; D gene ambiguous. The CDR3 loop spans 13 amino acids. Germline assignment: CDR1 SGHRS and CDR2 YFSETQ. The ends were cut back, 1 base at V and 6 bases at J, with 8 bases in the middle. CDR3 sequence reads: CASSLTTGNIQYF. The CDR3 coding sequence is TGCGCCAGCAGCTTGACGACCGGAAACATTCAGTACTTC.

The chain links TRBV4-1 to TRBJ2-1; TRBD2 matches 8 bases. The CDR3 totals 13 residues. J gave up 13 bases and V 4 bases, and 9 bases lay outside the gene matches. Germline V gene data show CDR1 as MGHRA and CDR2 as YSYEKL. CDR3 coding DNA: TGCGCCAGCAGCCCCTCCGGGGGGGCGGGACAGTTCTTC. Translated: CASSPSGGAGQFF.

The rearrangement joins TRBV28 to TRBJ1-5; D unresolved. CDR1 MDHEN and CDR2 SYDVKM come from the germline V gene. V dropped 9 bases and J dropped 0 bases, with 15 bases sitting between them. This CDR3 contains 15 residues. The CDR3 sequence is CASMRELYSNQPQHF. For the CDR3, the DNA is TGTGCCAGTATGAGGGAGCTTTATAGCAATCAGCCCCAGCATTTT.

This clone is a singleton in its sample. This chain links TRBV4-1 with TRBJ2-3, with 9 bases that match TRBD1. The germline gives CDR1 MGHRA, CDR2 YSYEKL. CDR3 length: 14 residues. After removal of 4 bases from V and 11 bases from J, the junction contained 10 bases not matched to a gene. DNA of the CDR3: TGCGCCAGCAGCCTTGGGACAGGGAATATCGAGCAGTATTTT. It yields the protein CASSLGTGNIEQYF.

The CDR3 sequence is CASSQGQRNEKLFF. In DNA, the CDR3 is TGTGCCAGCAGCCAGGGACAGAGAAATGAAAAACTGTTTTTT. V and J are TRBV5-8 and TRBJ1-4, with 7 bases fitting TRBD1. The CDR3 is 14 amino acids. Trimming removed 4 bases from V and 5 bases from J; junction bases left unmatched: 5. CDR1 is SGHTS and CDR2 is YDEGEE in the germline V gene.

CDR3 nucleotides: TGTGCCACCAGGGACATACAGGGTTTTGGCGAGCAGTACTTC. Translating gives CATRDIQGFGEQYF. The chain combines TRBV15 with TRBJ2-7; the D gene is possibly TRBD1 (6 bases). Trimming cost V 6 bases and J 6 bases, with 18 bases left between them. Looked up from germline, CDR1 is LNHNV and CDR2 is YYDKDF (reference sequence). The CDR3 contains 14 residues.

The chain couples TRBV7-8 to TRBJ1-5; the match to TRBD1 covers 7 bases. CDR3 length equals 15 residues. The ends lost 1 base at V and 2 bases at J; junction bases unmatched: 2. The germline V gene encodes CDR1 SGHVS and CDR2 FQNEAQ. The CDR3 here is CASSLGGTGNQPQHF. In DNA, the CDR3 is TGTGCCAGCAGCTTAGGAGGGACAGGCAATCAGCCCCAGCATTTT.

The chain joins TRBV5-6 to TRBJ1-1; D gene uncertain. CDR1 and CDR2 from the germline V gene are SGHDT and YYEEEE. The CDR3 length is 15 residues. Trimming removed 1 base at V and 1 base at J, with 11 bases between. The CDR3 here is CASSLSGYRNTEAFF. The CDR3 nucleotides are TGTGCCAGCAGCTTGTCGGGGTATAGGAACACTGAAGCTTTCTTT.

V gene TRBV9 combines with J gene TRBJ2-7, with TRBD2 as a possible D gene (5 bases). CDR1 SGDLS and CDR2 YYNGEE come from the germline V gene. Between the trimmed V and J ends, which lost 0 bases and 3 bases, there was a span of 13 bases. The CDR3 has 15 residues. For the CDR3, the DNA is TGTGCCAGCAGCGTAGGGGGAGTAGGTAGCTACGAGCAGTACTTC. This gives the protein CASSVGGVGSYEQYF.

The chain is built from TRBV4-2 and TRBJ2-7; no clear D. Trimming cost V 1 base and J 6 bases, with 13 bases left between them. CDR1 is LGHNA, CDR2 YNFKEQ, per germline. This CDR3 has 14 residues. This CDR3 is CASSQALPPAEQYF. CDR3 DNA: TGTGCCAGCAGCCAAGCCCTACCTCCGGCCGAGCAGTACTTC.

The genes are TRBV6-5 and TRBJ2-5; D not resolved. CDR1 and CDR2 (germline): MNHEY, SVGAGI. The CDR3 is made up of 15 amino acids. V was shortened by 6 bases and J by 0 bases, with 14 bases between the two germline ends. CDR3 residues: CASSPTASYQETQYF. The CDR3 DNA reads TGTGCCAGCAGCCCCACAGCGAGCTACCAAGAGACCCAGTACTTC.

CDR3 loop: CASSPGRRGEKLFF. In DNA form, the CDR3 reads TGTGCCAGCAGCCCGGGGCGGAGAGGTGAAAAACTGTTTTTT. The chain combines TRBV9 with TRBJ1-4; perhaps TRBD1 as D (5 bases). CDR1 is SGDLS and CDR2 is YYNGEE in the germline V gene. With 4 bases removed from V and 7 bases from J, the gap between germline ends came to 14 bases. CDR3 length equals 14 residues.

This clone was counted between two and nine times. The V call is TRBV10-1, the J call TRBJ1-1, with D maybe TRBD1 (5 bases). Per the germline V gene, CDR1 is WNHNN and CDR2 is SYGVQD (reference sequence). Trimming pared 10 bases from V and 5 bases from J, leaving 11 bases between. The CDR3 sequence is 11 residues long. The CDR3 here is CATSWGTEAFF. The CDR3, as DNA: TGCGCCACCTCCTGGGGGACTGAAGCTTTCTTT.

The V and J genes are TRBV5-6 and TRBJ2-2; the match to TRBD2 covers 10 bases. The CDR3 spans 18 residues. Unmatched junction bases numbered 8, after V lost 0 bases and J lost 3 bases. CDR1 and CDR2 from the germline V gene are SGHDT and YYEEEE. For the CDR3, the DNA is TGTGCCAGCAGCTTGGATCCTAGCGGGAGACCCGACACCGGGGAGCTGTTTTTT. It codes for CASSLDPSGRPDTGELFF.

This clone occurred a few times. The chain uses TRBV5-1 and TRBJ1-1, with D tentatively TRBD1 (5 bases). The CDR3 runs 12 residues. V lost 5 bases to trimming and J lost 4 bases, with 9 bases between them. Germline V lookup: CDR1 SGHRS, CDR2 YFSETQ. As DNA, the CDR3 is TGCGCCAGCAGATCGGGACTCACTGAAGCTTTCTTT. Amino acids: CASRSGLTEAFF.

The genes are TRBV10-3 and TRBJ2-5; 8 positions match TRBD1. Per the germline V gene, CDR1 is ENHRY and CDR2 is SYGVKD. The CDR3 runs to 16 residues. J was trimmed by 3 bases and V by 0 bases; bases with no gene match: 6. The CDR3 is CAISESGTTGEETQYF. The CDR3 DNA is TGTGCCATCAGTGAGTCAGGGACGACAGGGGAAGAGACCCAGTACTTC.

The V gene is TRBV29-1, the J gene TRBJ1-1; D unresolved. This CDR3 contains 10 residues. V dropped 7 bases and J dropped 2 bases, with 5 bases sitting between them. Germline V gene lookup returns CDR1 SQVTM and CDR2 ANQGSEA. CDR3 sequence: CSGRNTEAFF. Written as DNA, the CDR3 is TGCAGCGGCCGAAACACTGAAGCTTTCTTT.

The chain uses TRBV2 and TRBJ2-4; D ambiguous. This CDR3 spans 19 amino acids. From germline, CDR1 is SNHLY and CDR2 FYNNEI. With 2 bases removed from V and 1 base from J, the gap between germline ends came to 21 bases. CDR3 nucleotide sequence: TGTGCCAGCAGTGAATTCGGTCACCAGGCTTTGGGGGCCAAAAACATTCAGTACTTC. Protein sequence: CASSEFGHQALGAKNIQYF.

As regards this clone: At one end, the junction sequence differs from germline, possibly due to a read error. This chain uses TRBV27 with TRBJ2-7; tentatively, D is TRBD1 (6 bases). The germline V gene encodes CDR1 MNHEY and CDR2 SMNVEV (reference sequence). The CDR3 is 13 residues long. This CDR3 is CAGSLTGIYEQYF. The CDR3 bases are TGTGCCGGCAGTTTAACAGGGATATACGAGCAGTACTTC.

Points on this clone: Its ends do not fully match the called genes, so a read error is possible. This chain's CDR3 is CASVLDFGVKFF. The DNA for the CDR3 is TGTGCTAGTGTTTTGGACTTCGGGGTGAAGTTCTTC. The chain joins TRBV12-5 to TRBJ2-1; D might be TRBD2 (5 bases). Germline-derived CDR1 and CDR2 are LGHNT and FRNRAP. The CDR3 sequence is 12 residues long.

This CDR3 is CASRLGTGELFF. The CDR3, as DNA: TGTGCCAGCCGGCTGGGCACCGGGGAGCTGTTTTTT. This chain uses TRBV6-5 with TRBJ2-2; no clear D gene. CDR3 length: 12 residues. Trimming took off 8 bases at V and 4 bases at J, with 8 bases between the two ends. Germline V lookup: CDR1 MNHEY, CDR2 SVGAGI.